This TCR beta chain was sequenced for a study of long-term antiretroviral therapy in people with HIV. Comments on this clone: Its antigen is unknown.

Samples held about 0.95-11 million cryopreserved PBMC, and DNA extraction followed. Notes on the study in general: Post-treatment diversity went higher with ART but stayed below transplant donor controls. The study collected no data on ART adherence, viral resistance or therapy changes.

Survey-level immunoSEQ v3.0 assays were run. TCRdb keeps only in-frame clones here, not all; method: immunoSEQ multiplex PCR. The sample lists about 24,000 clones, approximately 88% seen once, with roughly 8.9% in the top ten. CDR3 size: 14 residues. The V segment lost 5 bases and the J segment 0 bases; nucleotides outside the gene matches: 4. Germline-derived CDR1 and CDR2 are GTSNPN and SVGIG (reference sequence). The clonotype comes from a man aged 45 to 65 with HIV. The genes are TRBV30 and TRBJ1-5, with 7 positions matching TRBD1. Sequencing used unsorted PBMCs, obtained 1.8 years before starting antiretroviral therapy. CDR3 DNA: TGTGCCTGGGGACAGGAAAATAGCAATCAGCCCCAGCATTTT. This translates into CAWGQENSNQPQHF.